These 27 T cell receptor beta chains were sequenced from one sample in a study of Ad26.COV2.S vaccination and SARS-CoV-2 variants. The repertoire was sequenced with immunoSEQ multiplex PCR; TCRdb's copy has only in-frame clones and lacks some. Found here are around 300,000 clones, under 90% of them singletons; the top ten hold 4.5% to 7%. Treatment denoted: roughly 19 received Ad26.COV2.S at low or high dose, single or two shots; roughly 5 received placebo; per-sample allocation not given. The investigators took samples on day 63 after the first vaccine or placebo injection. Sequencing was performed on peripheral blood, taken in a trial of Ad26.COV2.S vaccine versus placebo. The receptors here all came from a person between 18 and 65 years old who received the Ad26.COV2.S COVID-19 vaccine or a placebo.

The V and J genes are TRBV7-2 and TRBJ2-1; D is unclear. V gave up 0 bases and J gave up 6 bases, with 6 bases separating them. This CDR3 contains 13 residues. Germline lookup yields CDR1 SGHTA and CDR2 FQGNSA. CDR3 amino acids: CASSLAHSNEQFF. The CDR3 region has the DNA TGTGCCAGCAGCTTAGCCCACAGCAATGAGCAGTTCTTC.

This rearrangement joins TRBV7-2 to TRBJ2-3; D might be TRBD2 (5 bases). CDR1 and CDR2 from the germline V gene are SGHTA and FQGNSA. The V end was cut by 1 base, the J end by 2 bases, with 16 bases between. CDR3 length equals 17 residues. CDR3 nucleotide sequence: TGTGCCAGCAGCTTAGGGGCGGCGGGTTTTAACACAGATACGCAGTATTTT. Its translation: CASSLGAAGFNTDTQYF.

The chain joins TRBV19 to TRBJ2-1; weak D call: TRBD2 (5 bases). Trimming left V 8 bases short and J 2 bases short, with 13 bases between. The CDR3 has 14 amino acids. CDR1 is LNHDA, CDR2 SQIVND, per germline (reference sequence). The CDR3 DNA reads as TGTGCCAGTGGGCTGGGGAGCACCTACAATGAGCAGTTCTTC. This sequence encodes CASGLGSTYNEQFF.

The CDR3 region is CSVEPTQETQYF. CDR3 nucleotides: TGCAGCGTTGAGCCTACCCAAGAGACCCAGTACTTC. The rearrangement uses TRBV29-1 and TRBJ2-5; D gene uncertain. CDR1 is SQVTM and CDR2 is ANQGSEA in the germline V gene. This CDR3 region has 12 residues. V was shortened by 3 bases and J by 1 base, with 6 bases between the two germline ends.

The chain is built from TRBV5-4 and TRBJ1-5; the match to TRBD1 covers 8 bases. The CDR3 contains 17 residues. Trimming at V came to 2 bases and at J to 6 bases, leaving 13 bases not matched to a gene. Germline V gene sequence: CDR1 SGHNT, CDR2 YYREEE (reference sequence). This chain's CDR3 is CASSLTGGGSSRQPQHF. Written as DNA, the CDR3 is TGTGCCAGCAGCTTAACAGGGGGTGGGTCATCTCGTCAGCCCCAGCATTTT.

This clone has a single count. The chain has TRBV5-4 and TRBJ1-2; D may be TRBD1 (6 bases). Per germline, CDR1 SGHNT and CDR2 YYREEE (reference sequence). The V end lost 1 base, the J end lost 8 bases, and 15 bases lay between the germline ends. The length of the CDR3 is 14 residues. CDR3 in DNA: TGTGCCAGCAGCTTGAGACAGGATTCGGGCGGCTACACCTTC. It yields the protein CASSLRQDSGGYTF.

V gene TRBV19 combines with J gene TRBJ1-2; D gene ambiguous. The V gene lost 7 bases and the J gene lost 3 bases, with 15 bases spanning the gap. CDR1 and CDR2 from the germline V gene are LNHDA and SQIVND (reference sequence). CDR3 length equals 14 residues. The CDR3 spells CASNSGAGDYGYTF. As DNA, the CDR3 is TGTGCCAGTAACTCGGGTGCGGGCGACTATGGCTACACCTTC.

This chain links TRBV23-1 with TRBJ2-7; D perhaps matches TRBD1 (5 bases). TRBV23-1 is labeled an ORF, and its function is uncertain. The CDR3 has 14 amino acids. V was pared by 4 bases and J by 3 bases, with 13 bases between. CDR3 protein: CASSLGRVDYEQYV. The CDR3, as DNA: TGCGCCAGCAGTCTTGGCAGGGTGGACTACGAGCAGTACGTC.

The J gene is TRBJ2-2, the V gene TRBV5-4, with D possibly being TRBD1 or TRBD2 (5 bases each). Germline CDR1 SGHNT, CDR2 YYREEE (reference sequence). Deletions cut 0 bases from V and 7 bases from J, with 10 bases between. The CDR3 runs to 14 residues. In nucleotides, the CDR3 is TGTGCCAGCAGCTTGGGGGGGATTAACGGGGAGCTGTTTTTT. Its protein product is CASSLGGINGELFF.

The rearrangement joins TRBV6-2 or TRBV6-3 to TRBJ1-5, with TRBD1 as a possible D gene (5 bases). CDR3 size: 15 residues. The V gene's germline CDR1 is MNHEY and CDR2 SVGEGT. Trimming left V 5 bases short and J 3 bases short, with 14 bases between. CDR3 region: CASSGHIKANQPQHF. In DNA, the CDR3 is TGTGCCAGCAGTGGACATATTAAGGCCAATCAGCCCCAGCATTTT.

This clone came up once. This chain joins TRBV3-1 (or the pseudogene TRBV3-2) and TRBJ2-1; 15 positions match TRBD2. V lost 6 bases to trimming and J lost 15 bases; unmatched junction nucleotides: 6. The CDR3 is 13 residues long. The V gene's germline CDR1 is LGHDT and CDR2 YNNKEL (reference sequence). The CDR3 sequence is CASRGLAGGLPFF. The CDR3 DNA follows: TGTGCCAGCAGGGGACTAGCGGGGGGCCTGCCGTTCTTC.

This sequence joins TRBV6-5 and TRBJ1-5, with D tentatively TRBD1 (5 bases). The V gene's germline CDR1 is MNHEY and CDR2 SVGAGI. V lost 6 bases to trimming and J lost 4 bases, with 16 bases between them. This CDR3 comprises 15 residues. The CDR3 DNA reads TGTGCCAGCAGCCACTCACAGGCCCGGAATCAGCCCCAGCATTTT. Amino acids: CASSHSQARNQPQHF.

The V and J genes are TRBV5-1 and TRBJ2-3; a possible D gene is TRBD2 (6 bases). Germline CDR1 is SGHRS and CDR2 is YFSETQ. The CDR3 is 14 residues long. V lost 5 bases and J 3 bases, leaving 13 bases between the germline ends. The CDR3 DNA follows: TGCGCCAGCAGAGCGTTCGGGGGTACAGATACGCAGTATTTT. Translated, it gives CASRAFGGTDTQYF. The whole variable domain, filled in from reference TRBV5-1 and TRBJ2-3, reads KAGVTQTPRYLIKTRGQQVTLSCSPISGHRSVSWYQQTPGQGLQFLFEYFSETQRNKGNFPGRFSGRQFSNSRSEMNVSTLELGDSALYLCASRAFGGTDTQYFGPGTRLTVL.

The chain has TRBV12-3 or TRBV12-4 and TRBJ2-1; no firm D call. The CDR3 contains 13 residues. Trimming removed 7 bases at V and 4 bases at J, with 11 bases between. The CDR3 sequence: CASINSNYNEQFF. DNA for the CDR3: TGTGCCAGCATTAACAGTAATTACAATGAGCAGTTCTTC.

Only one count was recorded for this clone. The chain uses TRBV30 and TRBJ1-1, with a possible D match to TRBD1 (5 bases). Germline V lookup: CDR1 GTSNPN, CDR2 SVGIG (reference sequence). CDR3 size: 14 residues. The V end lost 4 bases, the J end lost 5 bases, and 17 bases lay between the germline ends. CDR3 residues: CAWTLGGGGTEAFF. The CDR3 DNA sequence: TGTGCCTGGACATTAGGTGGGGGGGGGACTGAAGCTTTCTTT. The variable domain in full, with the rest retrieved from reference TRBV30 and TRBJ1-1, is SQTIHQWPATLVQPVGSPLSLECTVEGTSNPNLYWYRQAAGRGLQLLFYSVGIGQISSEVPQNLSASRPQDRQFILSSKKLLLSDSGFYLCAWTLGGGGTEAFFGQGTRLTVV.

Details on this clone: Other DNA sequences in this sample translate to the same CDR3. The gene calls are TRBV7-2 and TRBJ1-5; D is perhaps TRBD1 (5 bases). Germline V gives CDR1 SGHTA, CDR2 FQGNSA. The V end lost 1 base, the J end lost 3 bases, and 10 bases lay between the germline ends. The CDR3 length is 15 residues. The chain's CDR3 is CASSLGGVSNQPQHF. For the CDR3, the DNA is TGTGCCAGCAGCTTAGGGGGGGTATCCAATCAGCCCCAGCATTTT. The variable domain in full, completed from reference TRBV7-2 and TRBJ1-5, reads GAGVSQSPSNKVTEKGKDVELRCDPISGHTALYWYRQSLGQGLEFLIYFQGNSAPDKSGLPSDRFSAERTGGSVSTLTIQRTQQEDSAVYLCASSLGGVSNQPQHFGDGTRLSIL.

The V call is TRBV6-1, the J call TRBJ1-2; D gene ambiguous. Per germline, CDR1 MNHNS and CDR2 SASEGT. The CDR3 covers 17 residues. V gave up 3 bases and J gave up 5 bases, with 22 bases separating them. The CDR3 protein is CASSDLGSTVSSYGYTF. CDR3 sequence (DNA): TGTGCCAGCAGTGATTTAGGTTCGACCGTATCATCGTATGGCTACACCTTC.

This chain joins TRBV4-1 and TRBJ1-5; D is unresolved. Germline values: CDR1 MGHRA, CDR2 YSYEKL. This CDR3 is 13 amino acids long. With 0 bases removed from V and 6 bases from J, the gap between germline ends came to 6 bases. The CDR3 reads CASSQDMSQPQHF. CDR3 in DNA: TGCGCCAGCAGCCAAGACATGAGTCAGCCCCAGCATTTT.

V gene TRBV7-2 combines with J gene TRBJ2-2; D perhaps matches TRBD2 (6 bases). CDR3 length: 14 residues. CDR1 and CDR2 (germline): SGHTA, FQGNSA. Trimming removed 0 bases from V and 6 bases from J, with 8 bases in between. The CDR3 sequence: CASSLAGEAGELFF. CDR3 bases: TGTGCCAGCAGCTTAGCAGGGGAGGCCGGGGAGCTGTTTTTT.

The CDR3 loop reads CASSPGGKQGVEQYF. CDR3 coding DNA: TGTGCCAGCAGCCCCGGGGGGAAACAGGGCGTGGAGCAGTACTTC. The chain joins TRBV7-9 to TRBJ2-7; D is perhaps TRBD2 (7 bases). Trimming shortened V by 5 bases and J by 7 bases, and 21 bases separated the two germline ends. CDR1 SEHNR and CDR2 FQNEAQ come from the germline V gene (reference sequence). CDR3 length equals 15 residues.

The chain employs TRBV12-3 or TRBV12-4 and TRBJ1-1; D is possibly TRBD1 (5 bases). With 4 bases removed from V and 3 bases from J, the gap between germline ends came to 9 bases. The CDR3 is 13 residues long. The CDR3 DNA reads TGTGCCAGCAGTTCTAGGGGTCACACTGAAGCTTTCTTT. Its protein is CASSSRGHTEAFF.

The chain employs TRBV7-3 and TRBJ1-1; D might be TRBD1 (5 bases). This CDR3 region has 13 residues. Between the trimmed V and J ends, which lost 2 bases and 4 bases, there was a span of 8 bases. The V gene's germline CDR1 is SGHTA and CDR2 FQGTGA. For the CDR3, the DNA is TGTGCCAGCAGCTTAGACAGTGGCACTGAAGCTTTCTTT. Translation gives CASSLDSGTEAFF.

The V gene is TRBV7-2, the J gene TRBJ1-2; 7 nucleotides line up with TRBD1. Trimming at V came to 10 bases and at J to 1 base, leaving 9 bases not matched to a gene. CDR3 size: 14 residues. Germline V gives CDR1 SGHTA, CDR2 FQGNSA. The CDR3 region has the DNA TGTGCCAACCCGACAGGGTGGGTTAACTATGGCTACACCTTC. It codes for CANPTGWVNYGYTF.

This sequence joins TRBV3-1 (or the pseudogene TRBV3-2) and TRBJ2-2; 12 nucleotides align to TRBD2. In germline, CDR1 is LGHDT, CDR2 YNNKEL (reference sequence). The CDR3 covers 15 residues. V shed 8 bases and J 9 bases; nucleotides not matched to a gene: 10. The DNA for the CDR3 is TGTGCCAGCGGGACTGGACTAGCGGGGACACGGGAGCTGTTTTTT. Translating gives CASGTGLAGTRELFF.

The chain carries TRBV30 and TRBJ1-2; D possibly corresponds to TRBD1 (6 bases). Per germline, CDR1 GTSNPN and CDR2 SVGIG (reference sequence). V was trimmed by 5 bases and J by 2 bases, leaving 18 bases between them. The CDR3 is made up of 15 amino acids. The CDR3 loop is CAWGGPGDTNYGYTF. The CDR3 DNA follows: TGTGCCTGGGGGGGGCCCGGCGACACGAACTATGGCTACACCTTC.

The rearrangement links TRBV28 to TRBJ1-2; D is unresolved. Germline CDR1 and CDR2: MDHEN and SYDVKM. The CDR3 consists of 14 residues. Trimming shortened V by 7 bases and J by 4 bases, and 16 bases separated the two germline ends. DNA for the CDR3: TGTGCCAGCACCCGGAATAAGGGAGGCTATGGCTACACCTTC. Its translation is CASTRNKGGYGYTF.

This clone was observed a few times. The chain carries TRBV11-3 and TRBJ1-2, with no clear D. The CDR3 consists of 12 residues. Per germline, CDR1 SGHNT and CDR2 YENEEA. Deletions cut 0 bases from V and 8 bases from J, with 7 bases between. CDR3 loop: CASSLDFGGYTF. In DNA, the CDR3 is TGTGCCAGCAGCTTAGATTTCGGGGGCTACACCTTC.